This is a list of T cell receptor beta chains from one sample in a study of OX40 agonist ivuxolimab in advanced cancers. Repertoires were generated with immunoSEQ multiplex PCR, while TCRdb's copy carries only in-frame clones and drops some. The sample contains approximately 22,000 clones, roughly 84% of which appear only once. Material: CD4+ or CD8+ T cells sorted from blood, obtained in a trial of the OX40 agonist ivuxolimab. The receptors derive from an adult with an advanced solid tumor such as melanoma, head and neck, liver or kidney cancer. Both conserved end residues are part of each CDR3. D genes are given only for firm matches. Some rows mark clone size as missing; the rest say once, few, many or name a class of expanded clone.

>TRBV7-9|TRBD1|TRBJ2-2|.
CATLDQGANTGELFF
TGTGCCACCCTAGACCAGGGGGCGAACACCGGGGAGCTGTTTTTT
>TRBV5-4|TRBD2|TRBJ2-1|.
CASSLSGEGRYNEQFF
TGTGCCAGCAGCTTATCCGGGGAGGGGCGGTACAATGAGCAGTTCTTC
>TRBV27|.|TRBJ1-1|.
CASTPGRENTEAFF
TGTGCCAGCACCCCGGGCAGGGAGAACACTGAAGCTTTCTTT
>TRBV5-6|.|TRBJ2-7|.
CASSLGRPYEQYF
TGTGCCAGCAGCTTGGGCAGGCCCTACGAGCAGTACTTC
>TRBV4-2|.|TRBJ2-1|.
CASSPGTDNEQFF
TGTGCCAGCAGCCCCGGGACCGACAATGAGCAGTTCTTC
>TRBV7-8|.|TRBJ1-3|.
CASSPLVGVGGNTIYF
TGTGCCAGCAGCCCCTTGGTCGGGGTGGGCGGAAACACCATATATTTT
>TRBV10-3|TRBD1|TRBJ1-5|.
CAISEGTGNQPQHF
TGTGCCATCAGTGAGGGGACAGGGAATCAGCCCCAGCATTTT
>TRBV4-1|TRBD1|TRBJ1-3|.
CASSRKSGTADSGNTIYF
TGCGCCAGCAGCCGAAAATCCGGGACAGCCGACTCTGGAAACACCATATATTTT
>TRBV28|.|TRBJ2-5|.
CASSSYRGAVQETQYF
TGTGCCAGCAGTTCCTACCGCGGGGCCGTACAAGAGACCCAGTACTTC
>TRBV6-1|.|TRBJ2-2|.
CASSEGSYTGELFF
TGTGCCAGCAGCGAGGGGTCCTACACCGGGGAGCTGTTTTTT
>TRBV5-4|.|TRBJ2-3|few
CASSLEGYTQYF
TGTGCCAGCAGCTTGGAGGGGTATACGCAGTATTTT
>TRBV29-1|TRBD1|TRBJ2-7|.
CSVAGQGDEQYF
TGCAGCGTTGCGGGACAGGGTGACGAGCAGTACTTC
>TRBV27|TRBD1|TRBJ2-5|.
CASSLGDRGHGETQYF
TGTGCCAGCAGTTTAGGTGACAGGGGGCACGGAGAGACCCAGTACTTC
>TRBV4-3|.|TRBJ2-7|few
CASSQGEGATYEQYF
TGCGCCAGCAGCCAAGGAGAAGGGGCGACCTACGAGCAGTACTTC
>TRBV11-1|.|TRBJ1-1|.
CASSERAGHVQNTEAFF
TGTGCCAGCAGCGAAAGAGCTGGACATGTCCAGAACACTGAAGCTTTCTTT
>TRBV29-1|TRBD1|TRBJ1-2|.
CSVEDPDRAGGYTF
TGCAGCGTTGAAGATCCCGACAGGGCGGGAGGCTACACCTTC
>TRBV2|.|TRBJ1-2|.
CASSEAQLGANYGYTF
TGTGCCAGCAGTGAAGCGCAATTAGGGGCTAACTATGGCTACACCTTC
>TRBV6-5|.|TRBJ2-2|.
CASSPDAANTGELFF
TGTGCCAGCAGCCCGGACGCAGCGAACACCGGGGAGCTGTTTTTT
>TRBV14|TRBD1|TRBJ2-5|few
CASSHPSGQVRETQYF
TGTGCCAGCAGCCACCCCTCGGGACAGGTTCGAGAGACCCAGTACTTC
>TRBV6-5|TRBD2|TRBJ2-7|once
CASSYRLAGGSYEQYF
TGTGCCAGCAGTTACAGACTAGCGGGGGGATCCTACGAGCAGTACTTC
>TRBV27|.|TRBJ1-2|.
CASSLYGGWGALGYTF
TGTGCCAGCAGTTTATACGGAGGGTGGGGCGCGTTAGGCTACACCTTC
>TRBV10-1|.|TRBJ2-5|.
CASSESRGGGETQYF
TGCGCCAGCAGTGAGTCGAGGGGGGGCGGAGAGACCCAGTACTTC
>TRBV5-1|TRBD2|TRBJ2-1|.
CASSSQDGGGTFYNEQFF
TGCGCCAGCAGCTCCCAGGACGGCGGGGGAACCTTTTACAATGAGCAGTTCTTC
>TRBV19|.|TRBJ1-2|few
CASSISGEAYGYTF
TGTGCCAGTAGTATTTCCGGGGAGGCCTATGGCTACACCTTC
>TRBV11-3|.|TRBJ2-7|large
CASSPRRGYEQYF
TGTGCCAGCAGCCCTCGACGGGGCTACGAGCAGTACTTC
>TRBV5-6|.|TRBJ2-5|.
CASSLDQTQYF
TGTGCCAGCAGCTTGGATCAGACCCAGTACTTC
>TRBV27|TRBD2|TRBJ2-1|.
CASSLGLADNEQFF
TGTGCCAGCAGTTTGGGTCTAGCGGACAATGAGCAGTTCTTC
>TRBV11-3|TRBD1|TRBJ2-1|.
CASSLVLQGKYNEQFF
TGTGCCAGCAGCTTAGTCCTACAGGGGAAGTACAATGAGCAGTTCTTC
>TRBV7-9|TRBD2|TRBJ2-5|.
CASSSSSGGLQYQETQYF
TGTGCCAGCAGCTCCTCAAGCGGGGGCCTCCAGTACCAAGAGACCCAGTACTTC
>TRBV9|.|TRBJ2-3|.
CASRGEGQPTQYF
TGTGCCAGCAGGGGGGAGGGACAGCCAACGCAGTATTTT
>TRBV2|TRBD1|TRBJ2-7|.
CASSEPEQGSSYEQYF
TGTGCCAGCAGTGAACCAGAACAGGGGAGCTCCTACGAGCAGTACTTC
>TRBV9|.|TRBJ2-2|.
CASSSNDRLVELFF
TGTGCCAGCAGCTCAAACGACAGGCTGGTTGAGCTGTTTTTT
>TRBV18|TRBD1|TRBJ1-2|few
CASSPTTGVLRGYTF
TGTGCCAGCTCACCTACGACAGGGGTATTACGGGGCTACACCTTC
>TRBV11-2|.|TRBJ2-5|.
CASSLGPGETQYF
TGTGCCAGCAGCTTAGGCCCCGGGGAGACCCAGTACTTC
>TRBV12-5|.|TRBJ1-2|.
CASGLVPGRGYTF
TGTGCTAGTGGTTTGGTACCAGGGAGAGGCTACACCTTC
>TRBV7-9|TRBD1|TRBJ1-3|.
CASSGTGARSGNTIYF
TGTGCCAGCAGCGGGACAGGGGCCCGCTCTGGAAACACCATATATTTT
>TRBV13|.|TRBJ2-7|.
CASSFTGNTYEQYF
TGTGCCAGCAGCTTTACCGGGAATACCTACGAGCAGTACTTC